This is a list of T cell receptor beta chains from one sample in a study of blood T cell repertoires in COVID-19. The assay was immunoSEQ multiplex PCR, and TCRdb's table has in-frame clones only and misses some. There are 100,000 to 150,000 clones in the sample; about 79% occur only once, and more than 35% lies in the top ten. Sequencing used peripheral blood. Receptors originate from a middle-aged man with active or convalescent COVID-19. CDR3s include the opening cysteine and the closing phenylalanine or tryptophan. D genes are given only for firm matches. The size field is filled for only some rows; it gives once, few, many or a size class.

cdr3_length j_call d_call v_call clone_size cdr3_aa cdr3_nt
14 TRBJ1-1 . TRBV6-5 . CASSNQQGNTEAFF TGTGCCAGCAGTAACCAGCAGGGGAACACTGAAGCTTTCTTT
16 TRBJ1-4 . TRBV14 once CASSQRPTLTNEKLFF TGTGCCAGCAGCCAGAGGCCTACTTTAACTAATGAAAAACTGTTTTTT
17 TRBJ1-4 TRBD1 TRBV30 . CAWSRSGTGTTNEKLFF TGTGCCTGGAGTCGGTCAGGGACAGGGACGACTAATGAAAAACTGTTTTTT
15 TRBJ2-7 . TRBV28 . CASSSGGTGTYEQYF TGTGCCAGCAGTTCTGGGGGGACCGGGACCTACGAGCAGTACTTC
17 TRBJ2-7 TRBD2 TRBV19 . CASSRGGLAGDQYEQYF TGTGCCAGTAGTCGAGGAGGGCTAGCGGGGGATCAGTACGAGCAGTACTTC
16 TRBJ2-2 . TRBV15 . CATSNLAWGDTGELFF TGTGCCACCAGCAATTTAGCTTGGGGAGATACCGGGGAGCTGTTTTTT
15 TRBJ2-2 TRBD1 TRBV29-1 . CSVEDRDRYTGELFF TGCAGCGTTGAAGACCGGGACAGATATACCGGGGAGCTGTTTTTT
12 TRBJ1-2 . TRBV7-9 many CASSLKGVGYTF TGTGCCAGCAGCTTAAAGGGGGTAGGCTACACCTTC
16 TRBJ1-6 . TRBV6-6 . CASSYSQATLNSPLHF TGTGCCAGCAGTTACTCACAGGCAACCCTGAATTCACCCCTCCACTTT
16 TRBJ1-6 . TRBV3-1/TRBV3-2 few CASSRQGSSYNSPLHF TGTGCCAGCAGCCGGCAGGGGAGCTCCTATAATTCACCCCTCCACTTT
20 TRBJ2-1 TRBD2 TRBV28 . CASSLSRVQRGDSSYNEQFF TGTGCCAGCAGTTTATCACGCGTCCAGCGGGGGGATTCTTCCTACAATGAGCAGTTCTTC
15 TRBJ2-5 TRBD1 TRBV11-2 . CASSLGDRAKETQYF TGTGCCAGCAGCTTAGGGGACAGGGCGAAAGAGACCCAGTACTTC
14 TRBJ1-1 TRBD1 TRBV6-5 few CASIRGQANTEAFF TGTGCCAGCATACGGGGACAGGCGAACACTGAAGCTTTCTTT
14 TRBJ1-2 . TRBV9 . CASSESPTNYGYTF TGTGCCAGCAGTGAATCACCTACTAACTATGGCTACACCTTC
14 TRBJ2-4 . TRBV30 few CAWRGLQVPDIQYF TGTGCCTGGAGAGGTCTACAGGTGCCCGACATTCAGTACTTC
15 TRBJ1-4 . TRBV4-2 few CASSQAGQFNEKLFF TGTGCCAGCAGCCAGGCGGGGCAGTTTAATGAAAAACTGTTTTTT